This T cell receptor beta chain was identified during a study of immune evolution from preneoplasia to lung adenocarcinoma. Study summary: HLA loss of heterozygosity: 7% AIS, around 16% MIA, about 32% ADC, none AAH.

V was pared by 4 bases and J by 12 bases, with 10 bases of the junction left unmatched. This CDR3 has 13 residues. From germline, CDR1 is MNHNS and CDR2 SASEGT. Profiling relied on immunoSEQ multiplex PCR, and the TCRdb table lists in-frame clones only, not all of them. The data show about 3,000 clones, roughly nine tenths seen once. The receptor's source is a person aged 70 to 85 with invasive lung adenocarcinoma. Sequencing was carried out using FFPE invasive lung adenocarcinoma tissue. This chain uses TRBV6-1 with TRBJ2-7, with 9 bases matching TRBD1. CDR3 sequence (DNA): TGTGCCAGCAGTGGCGACAGGGGGACGGTTGGGTACTTC. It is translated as CASSGDRGTVGYF.